One sample yielded the 7 T cell receptor beta chains listed below, sequenced in a study of graft-versus-host responses after intestinal transplantation (dated by TCRdb to about 2021). Receptor libraries were prepared by the immunoSEQ multiplex PCR assay. TCRdb re-hosts the immuneACCESS table, in-frame sequences only. Its copies lack some clones; in the studies checked, an unresolved V gene accounts for under half of them, and the cause for the rest is not known. Within this sample are under 15,000 clones, with 30% of them counted one time only. The leading ten clones occupy around 3% of the sample. The time point label on this specimen signifies: cells obtained before transplantation from donor or recipient. In the mixed lymphocyte reactions, around 200,000 CFSE-labeled pre-transplant responders were plated with around 200,000 irradiated violet-dye-labeled stimulators and cultured for 5 to 7 days.

The sample was alloreactive CD8+ T cells from a mixed lymphocyte reaction culture, taken before intestinal transplant. The cell subset or site label corresponds to: CFSE-low proliferating T cells sorted from roughly 6-day pre-transplant mixed lymphocyte reaction (GvH or HvG direction). Source of these receptors: a human patient who received an intestinal transplant.

The genes are TRBV13 and TRBJ2-1; TRBD1 agrees at 7 bases. Trimming cost V 4 bases and J 4 bases; bases outside gene matches: 10. The CDR3 length is 16 residues. Germline V lookup: CDR1 PRHDT, CDR2 FYEKMQ (reference sequence). The CDR3 sequence is CASSWWGQKIYNEQFF. The CDR3 DNA sequence: TGTGCCAGCAGCTGGTGGGGACAGAAGATTTACAATGAGCAGTTCTTC.

This clone has only a few counts. The CDR3 sequence: CASSSRWGLKQETQYF. The DNA for the CDR3 is TGTGCCAGCAGCTCCCGTTGGGGGCTAAAGCAAGAGACCCAGTACTTC. The gene calls are TRBV7-9 and TRBJ2-5; a possible D gene is TRBD1 (6 bases). This CDR3 region has 16 residues. V was trimmed by 4 bases and J by 2 bases, leaving 17 bases between them. Germline V gene lookup returns CDR1 SEHNR and CDR2 FQNEAQ (reference sequence).

By proportion, this clone is medium-sized. This sequence joins TRBV21-1 and TRBJ2-7; the table calls TRBD1, which could not be checked here. TRBV21-1 corresponds to a pseudogene. CDR3 length equals 17 residues. As DNA, the CDR3 is TGTGCCAGCAGCCCGGATAGCCCGGGACAGGGGTCCTACGAGCAGTACTTC. It codes for CASSPDSPGQGSYEQYF.

This clone was found a few times. A much bigger clone sits one base away, suggesting this may be a read error. The chain has TRBV29-1 and TRBJ2-7; the D gene could be TRBD1 or TRBD2 (6 bases each). Germline CDR1 reads SQVTM; CDR2 reads ANQGSEA. This CDR3 spans 13 amino acids. The V end was cut by 6 bases, the J end by 5 bases, with 17 bases between. The CDR3 DNA sequence: TGCAGCGTCACCCCCAGGGGACTGGACGAGCAGTACTTC. It is translated as CSVTPRGLDEQYF.

The gene calls are TRBV5-1 and TRBJ2-7; 8 bases line up with TRBD1. CDR3 length: 15 residues. Unmatched junction bases numbered 9, after V lost 1 base and J lost 6 bases. Germline assignment: CDR1 SGHRS and CDR2 YFSETQ. DNA for the CDR3: TGCGCCAGCAGCTTGTTTCAGGGGGCCCGGGGCGAGCAGTACTTC. This gives the protein CASSLFQGARGEQYF.

This clone appeared once. The junction does not match germline at one end; this may be a read error. Distinct nucleotide sequences in the sample also encode this CDR3. The V gene is TRBV6-6, the J gene TRBJ1-1, with a weak D call TRBD1 (6 bases). The CDR3 consists of 13 residues. Germline V CDR1 and CDR2: MNHNY, SVGAGI (reference sequence). CDR3 nucleotide sequence: TGTGCTAGCAGGGCACAGGGGAACACTGAAGCTTTCTTT. Encoded protein: CASRAQGNTEAFF.

The rearrangement links TRBV6-5 to TRBJ1-5; D gene uncertain. The germline V and J ends were trimmed by 6 bases and 2 bases, with 14 bases remaining between them. The CDR3 is 15 amino acids. Germline V CDR1 and CDR2: MNHEY, SVGAGI. CDR3 sequence (DNA): TGTGCCAGCAGCCCAAGGTTTTTAGGCAATCAGCCCCAGCATTTT. It encodes CASSPRFLGNQPQHF.